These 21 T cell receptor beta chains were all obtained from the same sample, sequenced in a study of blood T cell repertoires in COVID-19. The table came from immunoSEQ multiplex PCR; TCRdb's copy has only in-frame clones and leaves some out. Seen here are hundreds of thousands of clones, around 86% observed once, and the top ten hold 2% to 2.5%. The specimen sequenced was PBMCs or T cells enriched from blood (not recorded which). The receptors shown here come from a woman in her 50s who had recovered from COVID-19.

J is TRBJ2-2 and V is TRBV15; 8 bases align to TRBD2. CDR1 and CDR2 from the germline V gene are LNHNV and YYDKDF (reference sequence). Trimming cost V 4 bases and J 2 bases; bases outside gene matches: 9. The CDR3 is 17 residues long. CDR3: CATSTSPGLGNTGELFF. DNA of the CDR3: TGTGCCACCAGCACCTCTCCGGGACTAGGAAACACCGGGGAGCTGTTTTTT.

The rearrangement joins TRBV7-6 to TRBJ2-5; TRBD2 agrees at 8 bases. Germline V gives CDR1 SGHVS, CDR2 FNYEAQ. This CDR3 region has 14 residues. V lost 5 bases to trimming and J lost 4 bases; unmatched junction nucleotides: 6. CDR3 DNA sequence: TGTGCCAGCAGCCAGAGCGGGAGTGGAGAGACCCAGTACTTC. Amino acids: CASSQSGSGETQYF.

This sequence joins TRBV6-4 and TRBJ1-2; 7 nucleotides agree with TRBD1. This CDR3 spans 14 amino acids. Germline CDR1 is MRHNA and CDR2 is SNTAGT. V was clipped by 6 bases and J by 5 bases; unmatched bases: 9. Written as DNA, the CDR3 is TGTGCCAGCAGCCCCGGGGGGGACAGATATGGCTACACCTTC. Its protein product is CASSPGGDRYGYTF.

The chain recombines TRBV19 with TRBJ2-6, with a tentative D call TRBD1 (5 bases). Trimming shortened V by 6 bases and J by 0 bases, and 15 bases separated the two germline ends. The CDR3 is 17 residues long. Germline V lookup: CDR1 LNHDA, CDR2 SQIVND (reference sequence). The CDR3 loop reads CASSRTGLRSGANVLTF. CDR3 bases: TGTGCCAGTAGCCGTACAGGCCTACGCTCTGGGGCCAACGTCCTGACTTTC.

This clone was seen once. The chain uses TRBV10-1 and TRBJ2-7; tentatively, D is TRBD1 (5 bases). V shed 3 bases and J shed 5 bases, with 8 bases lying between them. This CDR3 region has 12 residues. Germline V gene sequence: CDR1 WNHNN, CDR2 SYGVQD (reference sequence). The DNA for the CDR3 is TGCGCCAGCAGTGACCCGACAGACGAGCAGTACTTC. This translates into CASSDPTDEQYF.

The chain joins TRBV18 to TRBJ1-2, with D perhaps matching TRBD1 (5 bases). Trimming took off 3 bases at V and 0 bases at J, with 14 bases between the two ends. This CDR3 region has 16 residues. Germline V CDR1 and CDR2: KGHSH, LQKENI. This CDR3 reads CASSPLGTETNYGYTF. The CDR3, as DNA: TGTGCCAGCTCACCGCTCGGGACTGAGACTAACTATGGCTACACCTTC.

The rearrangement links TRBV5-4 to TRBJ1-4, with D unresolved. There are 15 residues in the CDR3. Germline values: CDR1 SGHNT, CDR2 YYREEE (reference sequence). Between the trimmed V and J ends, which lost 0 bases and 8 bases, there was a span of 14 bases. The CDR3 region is CASSLAPEGWEKLFF. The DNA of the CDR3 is TGTGCCAGCAGCTTGGCGCCAGAGGGATGGGAAAAACTGTTTTTT.

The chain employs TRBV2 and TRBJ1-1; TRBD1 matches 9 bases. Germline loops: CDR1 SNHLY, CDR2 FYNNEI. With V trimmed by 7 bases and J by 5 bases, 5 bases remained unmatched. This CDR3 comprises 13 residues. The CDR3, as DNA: TGTGCCAGCAAACAGGGGGCACGGACTGAAGCTTTCTTT. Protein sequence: CASKQGARTEAFF.

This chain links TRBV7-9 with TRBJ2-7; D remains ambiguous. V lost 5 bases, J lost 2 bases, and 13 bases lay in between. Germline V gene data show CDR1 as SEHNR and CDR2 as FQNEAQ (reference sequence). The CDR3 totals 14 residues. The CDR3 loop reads CASSPPDLTYEQYF. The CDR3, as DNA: TGTGCCAGCAGCCCTCCCGACTTAACCTACGAGCAGTACTTC.

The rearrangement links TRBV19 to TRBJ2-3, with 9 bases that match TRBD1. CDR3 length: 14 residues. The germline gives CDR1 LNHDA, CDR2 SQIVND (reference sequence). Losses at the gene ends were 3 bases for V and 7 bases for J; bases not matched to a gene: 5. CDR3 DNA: TGTGCCAGTAGTATCTTGACAGGGGGATATACGCAGTATTTT. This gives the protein CASSILTGGYTQYF.

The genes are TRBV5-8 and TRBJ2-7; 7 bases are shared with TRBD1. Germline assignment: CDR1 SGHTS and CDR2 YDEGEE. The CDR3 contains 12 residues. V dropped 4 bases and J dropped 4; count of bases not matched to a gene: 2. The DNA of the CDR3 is TGTGCCAGCAGCAACAGGGGATACGAGCAGTACTTC. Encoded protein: CASSNRGYEQYF.

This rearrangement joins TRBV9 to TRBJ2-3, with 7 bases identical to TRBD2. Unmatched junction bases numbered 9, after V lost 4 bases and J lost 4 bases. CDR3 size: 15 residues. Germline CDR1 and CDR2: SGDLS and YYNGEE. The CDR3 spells CASSLVGGFSDTQYF. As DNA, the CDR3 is TGTGCCAGCAGCCTAGTCGGGGGGTTCTCAGATACGCAGTATTTT.

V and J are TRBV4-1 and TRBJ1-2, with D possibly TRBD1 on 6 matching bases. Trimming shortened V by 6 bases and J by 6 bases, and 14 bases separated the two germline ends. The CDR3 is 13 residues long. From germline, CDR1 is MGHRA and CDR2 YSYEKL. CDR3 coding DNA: TGCGCCAGCAGTCCACTTCCAGGGGATGGCTACACCTTC. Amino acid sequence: CASSPLPGDGYTF.

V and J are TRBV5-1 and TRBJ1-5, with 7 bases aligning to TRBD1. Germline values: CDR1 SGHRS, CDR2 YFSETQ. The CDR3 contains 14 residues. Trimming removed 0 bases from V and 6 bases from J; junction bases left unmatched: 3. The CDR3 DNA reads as TGCGCCAGCAGCTTGGAGGGGGCGGGTCAGCCCCAGCATTTT. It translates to CASSLEGAGQPQHF.

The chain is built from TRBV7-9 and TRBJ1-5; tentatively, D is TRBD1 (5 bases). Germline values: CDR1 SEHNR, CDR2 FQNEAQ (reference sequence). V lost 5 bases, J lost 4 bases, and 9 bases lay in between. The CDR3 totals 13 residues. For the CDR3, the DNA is TGTGCCAGCAGCGCACAGGAGAATCAGCCCCAGCATTTT. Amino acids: CASSAQENQPQHF.

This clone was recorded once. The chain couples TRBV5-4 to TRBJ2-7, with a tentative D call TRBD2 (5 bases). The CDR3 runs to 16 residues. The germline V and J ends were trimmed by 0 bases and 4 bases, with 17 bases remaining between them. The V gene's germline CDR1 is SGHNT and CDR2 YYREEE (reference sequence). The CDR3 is CASSLATATGMYEQYF. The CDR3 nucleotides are TGTGCCAGCAGCTTGGCCACGGCCACGGGGATGTACGAGCAGTACTTC. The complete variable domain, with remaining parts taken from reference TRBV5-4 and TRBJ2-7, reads ETGVTQSPTHLIKTRGQQVTLRCSSQSGHNTVSWYQQALGQGPQFIFQYYREEENGRGNFPPRFSGLQFPNYSSELNVNALELDDSALYLCASSLATATGMYEQYFGPGTRLTVT.

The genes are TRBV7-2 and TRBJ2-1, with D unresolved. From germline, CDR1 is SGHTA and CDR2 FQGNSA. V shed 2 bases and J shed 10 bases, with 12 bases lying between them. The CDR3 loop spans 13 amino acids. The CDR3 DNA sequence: TGTGCCAGCAGCTTATTGGTAGCCAACGAGCAGTTCTTC. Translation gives CASSLLVANEQFF.

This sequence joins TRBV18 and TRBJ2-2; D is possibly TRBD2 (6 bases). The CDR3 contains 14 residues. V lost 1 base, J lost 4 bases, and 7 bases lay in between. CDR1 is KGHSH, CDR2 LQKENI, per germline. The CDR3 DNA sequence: TGTGCCAGCTCACCACGGCGGGGCACCGGGGAGCTGTTTTTT. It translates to CASSPRRGTGELFF.

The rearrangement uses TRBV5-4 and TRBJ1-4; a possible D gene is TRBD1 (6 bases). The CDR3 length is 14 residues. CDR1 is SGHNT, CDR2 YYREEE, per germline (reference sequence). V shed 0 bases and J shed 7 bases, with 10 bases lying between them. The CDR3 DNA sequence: TGTGCCAGCAGCTTGGGCAGGGGCCTTGAAAAACTGTTTTTT. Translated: CASSLGRGLEKLFF.

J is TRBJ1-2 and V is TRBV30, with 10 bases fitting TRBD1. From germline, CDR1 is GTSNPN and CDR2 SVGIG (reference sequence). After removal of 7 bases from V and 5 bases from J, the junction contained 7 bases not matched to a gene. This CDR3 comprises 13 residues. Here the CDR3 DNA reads TGTGCCTCTTCCCCGGGACAGGGGTATGGCTACACCTTC. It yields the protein CASSPGQGYGYTF.

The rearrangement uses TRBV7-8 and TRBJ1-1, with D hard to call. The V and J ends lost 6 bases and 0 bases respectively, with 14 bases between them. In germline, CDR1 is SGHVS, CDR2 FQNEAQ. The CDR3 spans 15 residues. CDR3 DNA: TGTGCCAGCAGATTCAGAGGGCAGATGAACACTGAAGCTTTCTTT. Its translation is CASRFRGQMNTEAFF.